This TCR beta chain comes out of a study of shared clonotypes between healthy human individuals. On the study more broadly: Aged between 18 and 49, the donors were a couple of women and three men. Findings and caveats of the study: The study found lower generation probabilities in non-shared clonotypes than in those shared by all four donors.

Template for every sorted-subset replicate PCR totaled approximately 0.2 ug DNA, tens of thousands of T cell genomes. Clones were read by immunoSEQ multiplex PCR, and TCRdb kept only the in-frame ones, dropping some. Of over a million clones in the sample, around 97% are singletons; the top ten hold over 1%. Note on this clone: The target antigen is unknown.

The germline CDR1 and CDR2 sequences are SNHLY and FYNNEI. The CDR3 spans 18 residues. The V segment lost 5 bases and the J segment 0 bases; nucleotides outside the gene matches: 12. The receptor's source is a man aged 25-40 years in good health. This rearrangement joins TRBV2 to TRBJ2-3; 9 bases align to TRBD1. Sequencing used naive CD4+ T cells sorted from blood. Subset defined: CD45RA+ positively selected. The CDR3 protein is CASSSSRDRVFSTDTQYF. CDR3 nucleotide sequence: TGTGCCAGCAGTTCAAGCCGGGACAGGGTGTTTAGCACAGATACGCAGTATTTT.